A single sample is the source of the 13 T cell receptor beta chains below, sequenced in a study of blood T cell repertoires in COVID-19. Profiled with immunoSEQ multiplex PCR; TCRdb holds only in-frame clones, not every one. The table includes 200,000 to 300,000 clones, approximately 83% detected once. Material: peripheral blood. The receptors were sampled from a woman aged 30 to 39 who had recovered from COVID-19.

This clone was picked up many times. The gene calls are TRBV9 and TRBJ2-7, with TRBD1 as a possible D gene (5 bases). Germline V lookup: CDR1 SGDLS, CDR2 YYNGEE. CDR3 length equals 14 residues. The V and J ends lost 4 bases and 3 bases respectively, with 14 bases between them. The CDR3 bases are TGTGCCAGCAGCCTAGGACAACGTGACTACGAGCAGTACTTC. It is translated as CASSLGQRDYEQYF.

The gene calls are TRBV7-2 and TRBJ1-5; weak D call: TRBD1 (5 bases). The V gene lost 2 bases and the J gene lost 3 bases, with 11 bases spanning the gap. This CDR3 comprises 15 residues. Per the germline V gene, CDR1 is SGHTA and CDR2 is FQGNSA. CDR3 residues: CASSLRQGYNQPQHF. CDR3 bases: TGTGCCAGCAGCTTACGTCAGGGATACAATCAGCCCCAGCATTTT.

The rearrangement joins TRBV6-5 to TRBJ1-2, with D possibly TRBD1 on 5 matching bases. Deletions cut 2 bases from V and 3 bases from J, with 10 bases between. This CDR3 comprises 14 residues. Germline CDR1 and CDR2: MNHEY and SVGAGI. The CDR3 here is CASSYGATHYGYTF. The CDR3 DNA sequence: TGTGCCAGCAGTTACGGGGCCACTCACTATGGCTACACCTTC.

The chain recombines TRBV9 with TRBJ2-7, with TRBD1 matching 7 bases. V trimming: 0 bases; J trimming: 3 bases; junction bases outside the gene matches: 6. The length of the CDR3 is 15 residues. Germline-derived CDR1 and CDR2 are SGDLS and YYNGEE. The CDR3 DNA follows: TGTGCCAGCAGCGTAGGCGAGGACAGGCACTACGAGCAGTACTTC. As protein: CASSVGEDRHYEQYF.

Concerning this clone: Other DNA sequences of this sample code for an identical CDR3. The rearrangement uses TRBV6-5 and TRBJ2-7; 7 positions agree with TRBD1. Per germline, CDR1 MNHEY and CDR2 SVGAGI. The CDR3 sequence is 13 residues long. The V and J ends lost 4 bases and 2 bases, in that order; junction bases with no gene match: 2. The CDR3 is CASSLQGTYEQYF. Written as DNA, the CDR3 is TGTGCCAGCAGTTTACAGGGGACCTACGAGCAGTACTTC.

This clone was counted a single time. The gene calls are TRBV6-6 and TRBJ1-5; the match to TRBD1 covers 8 bases. J was trimmed by 3 bases and V by 5 bases; bases with no gene match: 9. Germline assignment: CDR1 MNHNY and CDR2 SVGAGI (reference sequence). This CDR3 spans 16 amino acids. The CDR3 loop reads CASSPRQGRDNQPQHF. The CDR3 DNA reads TGTGCCAGCAGTCCAAGACAGGGGCGGGACAATCAGCCCCAGCATTTT.

J is TRBJ2-5 and V is TRBV6-5; D call uncertain. Germline loops: CDR1 MNHEY, CDR2 SVGAGI. CDR3 length: 12 residues. V dropped 6 bases and J dropped 5 bases, with 10 bases sitting between them. The CDR3 sequence: CASRGLTETQYF. In DNA form, the CDR3 reads TGTGCCAGCAGGGGCCTCACGGAGACCCAGTACTTC.

This clone was seen just once. The chain is built from TRBV7-2 and TRBJ2-4, with 9 bases lining up with TRBD1. V was clipped by 3 bases and J by 2 bases; unmatched bases: 2. CDR1 and CDR2 (germline): SGHTA, FQGNSA. The CDR3 sequence is 15 residues long. CDR3 nucleotides: TGTGCCAGCAGCTTGGGACAGGGCCCCAAAAACATTCAGTACTTC. Translated, it gives CASSLGQGPKNIQYF.

Remarks on this clone: At one end the junction does not follow the germline gene, possibly because of a read error. This chain links TRBV5-1 with TRBJ2-7, with a possible D match to TRBD2 (7 bases). The CDR3 loop spans 13 amino acids. Germline lookup yields CDR1 SGHRS and CDR2 YFSETQ. The DNA for the CDR3 is TGCGCCAGCAGCTCGGGGGGCGCGACCACGAAGGACTTC. Amino acid sequence: CASSSGGATTKDF.

This chain links TRBV5-5 with TRBJ1-3; 10 bases align to TRBD1. Trimming at V came to 3 bases and at J to 0 bases, leaving 9 bases not matched to a gene. Per germline, CDR1 SGHKS and CDR2 YYEKEE (reference sequence). The CDR3 contains 18 residues. CDR3: CASSSWGTGAFSGNTIYF. In DNA form, the CDR3 reads TGTGCCAGCAGCTCCTGGGGGACAGGGGCTTTCTCTGGAAACACCATATATTTT.

The chain employs TRBV7-9 and TRBJ1-6; D remains unclear. The CDR3 extends over 12 amino acids. V was clipped by 5 bases and J by 9 bases, with 8 bases between them. Germline CDR1 SEHNR, CDR2 FQNEAQ (reference sequence). The CDR3 protein is CASSMTPSPLHF. The CDR3 bases are TGTGCCAGCAGCATGACACCTTCACCCCTCCACTTT.

This chain uses TRBV12-5 with TRBJ2-3; 9 nucleotides align to TRBD1. Germline V CDR1 and CDR2: LGHNT, FRNRAP. V dropped 1 base and J dropped 1; count of bases not matched to a gene: 3. The CDR3 totals 16 residues. The CDR3 protein is CASGLARTGGTDTQYF. The CDR3 nucleotides read TGTGCTAGTGGTTTGGCCAGGACAGGGGGCACAGATACGCAGTATTTT. Combining the CDR3 with reference TRBV12-5 and TRBJ2-3 gives the whole variable domain DARVTQTPRHKVTEMGQEVTMRCQPILGHNTVFWYRQTMMQGLELLAYFRNRAPLDDSGMPKDRFSAEMPDATLATLKIQPSEPRDSAVYFCASGLARTGGTDTQYFGPGTRLTVL.

This clone was counted at least ten times. The rearrangement links TRBV4-1 to TRBJ2-1; weak D call: TRBD1 (7 bases). The V gene lost 1 base and the J gene lost 4 bases, with 14 bases spanning the gap. The CDR3 consists of 16 residues. In germline, CDR1 is MGHRA, CDR2 YSYEKL. The CDR3 reads CASSQGGRGVYNEQFF. Written as DNA, the CDR3 is TGCGCCAGCAGCCAAGGCGGCAGGGGGGTGTACAATGAGCAGTTCTTC.